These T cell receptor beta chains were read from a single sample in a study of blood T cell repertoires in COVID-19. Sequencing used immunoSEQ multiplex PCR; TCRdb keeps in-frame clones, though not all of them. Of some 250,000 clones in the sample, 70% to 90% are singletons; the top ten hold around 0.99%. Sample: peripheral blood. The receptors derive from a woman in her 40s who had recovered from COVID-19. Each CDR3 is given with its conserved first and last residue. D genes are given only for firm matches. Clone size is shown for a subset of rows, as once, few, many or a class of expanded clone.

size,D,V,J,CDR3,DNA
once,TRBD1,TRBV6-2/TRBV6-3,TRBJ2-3,CASSYRRDRGHLDTQYF,TGTGCCAGCAGTTACCGGAGGGACAGGGGGCACCTAGATACGCAGTATTTT
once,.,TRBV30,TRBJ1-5,CAWSVRGTSNQPQHF,TGTGCCTGGAGTGTACGCGGGACTAGCAATCAGCCCCAGCATTTT
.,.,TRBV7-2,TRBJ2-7,CASSEGASASYEQYF,TGTGCCAGCAGCGAAGGGGCTAGCGCATCCTACGAGCAGTACTTC
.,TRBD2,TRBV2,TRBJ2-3,CATRTGGSADTQYF,TGTGCCACCAGGACGGGAGGGAGCGCAGATACGCAGTATTTT
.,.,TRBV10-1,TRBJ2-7,CAGSGVLHSYEQYF,TGCGCGGGGTCGGGGGTCCTTCACTCCTACGAGCAGTACTTC
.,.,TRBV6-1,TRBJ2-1,CASSEGGMISNEQFF,TGTGCCAGCAGTGAGGGCGGGATGATTAGCAATGAGCAGTTCTTC
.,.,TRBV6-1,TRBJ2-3,CASSEAGGGSPSTDTQYF,TGTGCCAGCAGTGAAGCAGGGGGGGGCTCGCCTAGCACAGATACGCAGTATTTT
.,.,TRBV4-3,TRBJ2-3,CASSQEGRGRTDTQYF,TGCGCCAGCAGCCAAGAGGGCAGGGGTCGCACAGATACGCAGTATTTT
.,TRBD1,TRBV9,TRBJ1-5,CASSEGTGVGQPQHF,TGTGCCAGCAGCGAGGGGACAGGGGTGGGTCAGCCCCAGCATTTT
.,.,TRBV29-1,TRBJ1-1,CSVGTVFGANTEAFF,TGCAGCGTTGGGACAGTGTTTGGGGCGAACACTGAAGCTTTCTTT
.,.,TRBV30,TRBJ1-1,CAWSVVRLSEAFF,TGTGCCTGGAGTGTGGTCAGGTTGTCTGAAGCTTTCTTT
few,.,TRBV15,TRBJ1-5,CATRPGVAQPQHF,TGTGCCACCCGCCCCGGGGTTGCGCAGCCCCAGCATTTT
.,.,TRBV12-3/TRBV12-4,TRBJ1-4,CASIGQPGEKLFF,TGTGCCAGCATCGGGCAGCCGGGAGAAAAACTGTTTTTT
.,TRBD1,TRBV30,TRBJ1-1,CAWSRKQGTEAFF,TGTGCCTGGAGTCGGAAACAGGGGACTGAAGCTTTCTTT
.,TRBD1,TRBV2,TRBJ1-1,CASRGQAMNTEAFF,TGTGCCAGCAGGGGACAGGCCATGAACACTGAAGCTTTCTTT
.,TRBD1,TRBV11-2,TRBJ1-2,CASSFGTGGWWGYTF,TGTGCCAGCAGCTTTGGGACAGGGGGTTGGTGGGGCTACACCTTC